The TCR beta chain described here comes from a study of tumor-infiltrating lymphocytes in primary liver carcinoma. Turning to the study itself: The patient population consisted of men and women between 30 and 69 years of age. Findings of the study overall: The 250 largest clones made up significantly more of tumor than blood repertoires (p = 0.039).

Concerning this clonotype itself: Its antigen remains unknown. A much larger clone sits a single nucleotide away, making a read error possible.

The tissue used was unsorted bulk material of about 19-33 mg. RNA and DNA were co-extracted from it with the AllPrep DNA/RNA mini kit. A constant-region primer primed TCR beta cDNA synthesis from 400 to 550 ng of total RNA. Three nested multiplex PCR rounds, a slightly modified ARM-PCR, produced the libraries for TCR beta. Two initial PCR rounds of ten to eleven cycles each paired TRBV1-TRBV30 forward primers with a C-beta reverse primer. TCRdb recomputed calls from the multiplex PCR reads with MiXCR, one row per CDR3 protein. The sample records some 130,000 distinct CDR3 sequences, around 70% being singletons. Germline CDR1 and CDR2: MDHEN and SYDVKM. The CDR3 totals 15 residues.

The sequence derives from a woman in her fifties or sixties with primary liver carcinoma and hepatitis B virus infection. Sequencing was done on a sample of tumor-adjacent normal liver tissue. The chain has TRBV28 and TRBJ2-3, with TRBD2 as a possible D gene (6 bases). CDR3 residues: CASTPGGAYTDMQYF. In DNA, the CDR3 is TGTGCCAGCACCCCCGGCGGGGCCTACACAGATATGCAGTATTTT.